A selection of T cell receptor beta chains follows, all from one sample in a study of T cell repertoires in cytomegalovirus infection. TCRdb processed the reads anew with MiXCR; each CDR3 protein has one entry. The sample holds about 130,000 distinct CDR3 sequences, 8% to 9% seen once. Source material: PBMCs. The receptors come from a human donor in good health (CMV status not recorded). Some clones in this sample may be carry-over from other donors' samples. The CDR3 runs from the conserved cysteine through the conserved F or W. Fields, in order: CDR3 protein, CDR3 DNA, D gene, J gene, V gene, clone size. A D gene is named only where the DNA matches it firmly. Clone size is not always given. Where it is, it says once, few, many or a class for expanded clones.

CDR3 protein: CASSQDRGQPQHF
CDR3 DNA: TGTGCCAGCAGTCAAGACAGGGGTCAGCCCCAGCATTTT
D gene: TRBD1
J gene: TRBJ1-5
V gene: TRBV7-2
clone size: many

CDR3 protein: CASNALRSNQPQHF
CDR3 DNA: TGTGCCAGCAATGCCTTAAGGAGCAATCAGCCCCAGCATTTT
D gene: -
J gene: TRBJ1-5
V gene: TRBV6-6
clone size: many

CDR3 protein: CASARAQGREAFF
CDR3 DNA: TGTGCCAGCGCCCGAGCCCAGGGGAGGGAAGCTTTCTTT
D gene: -
J gene: TRBJ1-1
V gene: TRBV12-3/TRBV12-4
clone size: -

CDR3 protein: CSAEGDSSSYNEQFF
CDR3 DNA: TGCAGCGCCGAGGGGGACTCGAGCTCCTACAATGAGCAGTTCTTC
D gene: -
J gene: TRBJ2-1
V gene: TRBV29-1
clone size: -

CDR3 protein: CASSQDRETRDEQYF
CDR3 DNA: TGTGCCAGCAGCCAAGATCGGGAGACTAGGGACGAGCAGTACTTC
D gene: -
J gene: TRBJ2-7
V gene: TRBV4-2
clone size: many

CDR3 protein: CSAPGQGAAGYTF
CDR3 DNA: TGCAGTGCCCCTGGACAGGGGGCGGCTGGCTACACCTTC
D gene: TRBD1
J gene: TRBJ1-2
V gene: TRBV20-1
clone size: many

CDR3 protein: CASSYSGGGITDTQYF
CDR3 DNA: TGTGCCAGCAGTTACTCAGGCGGGGGGATCACAGATACGCAGTATTTT
D gene: TRBD2
J gene: TRBJ2-3
V gene: TRBV6-5
clone size: many

CDR3 protein: CSARGETYEQYF
CDR3 DNA: TGCAGTGCTCGGGGGGAGACCTACGAGCAGTACTTC
D gene: TRBD2
J gene: TRBJ2-7
V gene: TRBV20-1
clone size: few

CDR3 protein: CATSPDSGADSPLHF
CDR3 DNA: TGTGCCACCAGCCCGGACTCGGGGGCTGACTCACCCCTCCACTTT
D gene: -
J gene: TRBJ1-6
V gene: TRBV15
clone size: many

CDR3 protein: CASGTGPNQPQHF
CDR3 DNA: TGTGCCAGTGGGACAGGGCCGAATCAGCCCCAGCATTTT
D gene: TRBD1
J gene: TRBJ1-5
V gene: TRBV10-3
clone size: many

CDR3 protein: CASSLYASGGSFRDEQFF
CDR3 DNA: TGCGCCAGCAGCTTGTATGCTAGCGGGGGGAGTTTTCGGGATGAGCAGTTCTTC
D gene: TRBD2
J gene: TRBJ2-1
V gene: TRBV5-1
clone size: many

CDR3 protein: CASSRHSRGNTEAFF
CDR3 DNA: TGTGCCAGCAGCCGACACTCCAGGGGTAACACTGAAGCTTTCTTT
D gene: -
J gene: TRBJ1-1
V gene: TRBV3-1
clone size: many

CDR3 protein: CASSLSSPDGRTDTQYF
CDR3 DNA: TGTGCCAGCAGTTTAAGTAGTCCGGACGGGCGCACAGATACGCAGTATTTT
D gene: -
J gene: TRBJ2-3
V gene: TRBV28
clone size: many

CDR3 protein: CASSERGGPIVYEQFF
CDR3 DNA: TGTGCCAGCAGTGAACGCGGGGGCCCCATTGTCTATGAGCAGTTCTTC
D gene: -
J gene: TRBJ2-1
V gene: TRBV25-1
clone size: -

CDR3 protein: CASSSVDTQYF
CDR3 DNA: TGTGCCAGCAGTTCCGTAGATACGCAGTATTTT
D gene: -
J gene: TRBJ2-3
V gene: TRBV12-3/TRBV12-4
clone size: many

CDR3 protein: CSARGSGGRQETQYF
CDR3 DNA: TGCAGTGCTAGAGGTAGCGGGGGGCGACAAGAGACCCAGTACTTC
D gene: TRBD2
J gene: TRBJ2-5
V gene: TRBV20-1
clone size: few

CDR3 protein: CASTLGQVEKLFF
CDR3 DNA: TGTGCCAGCACCCTCGGACAGGTTGAAAAACTGTTTTTT
D gene: TRBD1
J gene: TRBJ1-4
V gene: TRBV12-3/TRBV12-4
clone size: many

CDR3 protein: CASSLVPYNEQFF
CDR3 DNA: TGTGCCAGCAGCCTTGTCCCCTACAATGAGCAGTTCTTC
D gene: -
J gene: TRBJ2-1
V gene: TRBV28
clone size: many

CDR3 protein: CASSLTAKNIQYF
CDR3 DNA: TGTGCCAGCAGCCTGACAGCCAAAAACATTCAGTACTTC
D gene: -
J gene: TRBJ2-4
V gene: TRBV7-6
clone size: many

CDR3 protein: CSAGGGGAETNEKLFF
CDR3 DNA: TGCAGTGCCGGGGGAGGGGGCGCAGAAACTAATGAAAAACTGTTTTTT
D gene: TRBD1
J gene: TRBJ1-4
V gene: TRBV20-1
clone size: -

CDR3 protein: CASSYSTAVTEAFF
CDR3 DNA: TGTGCCAGCAGTTACTCGACGGCTGTCACTGAAGCTTTCTTT
D gene: -
J gene: TRBJ1-1
V gene: TRBV6-2/TRBV6-3
clone size: many

CDR3 protein: CATPHTDTQYF
CDR3 DNA: TGTGCCACTCCGCACACAGATACGCAGTATTTT
D gene: -
J gene: TRBJ2-3
V gene: TRBV2
clone size: few

CDR3 protein: CASSLSRQTRSSYNSPLHF
CDR3 DNA: TGTGCCAGCAGCTTATCGCGCCAAACTAGGAGCTCCTATAATTCACCCCTCCACTTT
D gene: -
J gene: TRBJ1-6
V gene: TRBV7-2
clone size: many

CDR3 protein: CASSQVLDETGELFF
CDR3 DNA: TGTGCCAGCAGCCAAGTTTTGGATGAAACCGGGGAGCTGTTTTTT
D gene: -
J gene: TRBJ2-2
V gene: TRBV4-2
clone size: many

CDR3 protein: CASSLGTGKNYGYTF
CDR3 DNA: TGTGCCAGCAGCTTGGGGACGGGGAAGAACTATGGCTACACCTTC
D gene: -
J gene: TRBJ1-2
V gene: TRBV5-4
clone size: -

CDR3 protein: CASSDTSSWTNEKLFF
CDR3 DNA: TGTGCCAGCAGTGACACAAGTTCATGGACTAATGAAAAACTGTTTTTT
D gene: -
J gene: TRBJ1-4
V gene: TRBV2
clone size: -

CDR3 protein: CASTVSGGGSYEQYF
CDR3 DNA: TGTGCCAGCACCGTTAGCGGGGGGGGCTCCTACGAGCAGTACTTC
D gene: TRBD2
J gene: TRBJ2-7
V gene: TRBV2
clone size: many

CDR3 protein: CASSLAVRRTQETQYF
CDR3 DNA: TGTGCCAGCAGCTTAGCTGTGCGGCGTACCCAAGAGACCCAGTACTTC
D gene: -
J gene: TRBJ2-5
V gene: TRBV7-2
clone size: many

CDR3 protein: CSARAASVYEQYF
CDR3 DNA: TGCAGTGCTAGAGCGGCTAGCGTGTACGAGCAGTACTTC
D gene: -
J gene: TRBJ2-7
V gene: TRBV20-1
clone size: few

CDR3 protein: CSAQQGAPTYEQYF
CDR3 DNA: TGCAGTGCTCAACAGGGGGCGCCGACCTACGAGCAGTACTTC
D gene: TRBD1
J gene: TRBJ2-7
V gene: TRBV20-1
clone size: -

CDR3 protein: CASSQYRGPNYGYTF
CDR3 DNA: TGTGCCAGCAGCCAGTACAGGGGGCCCAACTATGGCTACACCTTC
D gene: TRBD1
J gene: TRBJ1-2
V gene: TRBV7-2
clone size: many

CDR3 protein: CASSSMGGGYSEAFF
CDR3 DNA: TGTGCCAGCAGCTCTATGGGAGGGGGGTATTCTGAAGCTTTCTTT
D gene: -
J gene: TRBJ1-1
V gene: TRBV7-2
clone size: many

CDR3 protein: CASSVQGTPTGQYF
CDR3 DNA: TGTGCCAGTAGTGTACAGGGGACACCAACCGGGCAGTACTTC
D gene: TRBD1
J gene: TRBJ2-7
V gene: TRBV19
clone size: many

CDR3 protein: CASSPELASYNEQFF
CDR3 DNA: TGTGCCAGCAGCCCCGAACTAGCGTCCTACAATGAGCAGTTCTTC
D gene: TRBD2
J gene: TRBJ2-1
V gene: TRBV7-2
clone size: many

CDR3 protein: CASSYPLGSGEYEQYF
CDR3 DNA: TGTGCCAGCAGTTACCCCCTGGGTAGCGGAGAATACGAGCAGTACTTC
D gene: -
J gene: TRBJ2-7
V gene: TRBV6-5
clone size: many

CDR3 protein: CSAGGGGGEKLFF
CDR3 DNA: TGCAGTGCTGGGGGGGGCGGAGGTGAAAAACTGTTTTTT
D gene: -
J gene: TRBJ1-4
V gene: TRBV20-1
clone size: many

CDR3 protein: CASSSQLGTSTYEQYF
CDR3 DNA: TGTGCCAGTAGTAGCCAACTAGGGACGTCAACCTACGAGCAGTACTTC
D gene: -
J gene: TRBJ2-7
V gene: TRBV19
clone size: -

CDR3 protein: CASSSGRGGTDTQYF
CDR3 DNA: TGTGCCAGCAGTTCTGGCCGAGGCGGCACAGATACGCAGTATTTT
D gene: -
J gene: TRBJ2-3
V gene: TRBV12-3/TRBV12-4
clone size: many

CDR3 protein: CASSSTSYNEQFF
CDR3 DNA: TGTGCCAGCAGCTCCACCTCCTACAATGAGCAGTTCTTC
D gene: -
J gene: TRBJ2-1
V gene: TRBV7-3
clone size: few

CDR3 protein: CATSRDRSSNQPQHF
CDR3 DNA: TGTGCCACCAGCAGAGATCGCAGTAGCAATCAGCCCCAGCATTTT
D gene: -
J gene: TRBJ1-5
V gene: TRBV15
clone size: -

CDR3 protein: CASSLSKGSGREQYF
CDR3 DNA: TGTGCCAGCAGCTTATCAAAGGGGAGTGGACGCGAGCAGTACTTC
D gene: -
J gene: TRBJ2-7
V gene: TRBV7-8
clone size: many

CDR3 protein: CATSDPRVSEQYF
CDR3 DNA: TGTGCCACCAGTGACCCACGCGTTAGCGAGCAGTACTTC
D gene: -
J gene: TRBJ2-7
V gene: TRBV24-1
clone size: few

CDR3 protein: CASTGLAADTQYF
CDR3 DNA: TGTGCCAGCACGGGACTAGCAGCAGATACGCAGTATTTT
D gene: TRBD2
J gene: TRBJ2-3
V gene: TRBV2
clone size: many

CDR3 protein: CASSLETPRPGETQYF
CDR3 DNA: TGTGCCAGCAGCTTAGAGACTCCGCGGCCGGGAGAGACCCAGTACTTC
D gene: -
J gene: TRBJ2-5
V gene: TRBV7-8
clone size: many

CDR3 protein: CASSDKTGVFADTQYF
CDR3 DNA: TGTGCCAGCAGTGATAAGACAGGGGTTTTTGCAGATACGCAGTATTTT
D gene: TRBD1
J gene: TRBJ2-3
V gene: TRBV2
clone size: -

CDR3 protein: CSARTPGGQETQYF
CDR3 DNA: TGCAGTGCTAGGACCCCGGGCGGACAAGAGACCCAGTACTTC
D gene: -
J gene: TRBJ2-5
V gene: TRBV20-1
clone size: -

CDR3 protein: CASSLEGRVPTYEQYF
CDR3 DNA: TGTGCCAGCAGCTTAGAGGGCAGGGTACCGACCTACGAGCAGTACTTC
D gene: -
J gene: TRBJ2-7
V gene: TRBV7-8
clone size: many

CDR3 protein: CASSFGQGQPNEQYF
CDR3 DNA: TGCGCCAGCAGCTTCGGACAGGGACAACCTAACGAGCAGTACTTC
D gene: TRBD1
J gene: TRBJ2-7
V gene: TRBV4-1
clone size: many

CDR3 protein: CASGALGDRVTEAFF
CDR3 DNA: TGTGCCAGTGGAGCGCTGGGGGACAGGGTCACTGAAGCTTTCTTT
D gene: TRBD1
J gene: TRBJ1-1
V gene: TRBV19
clone size: few

CDR3 protein: CSAREAQGRGADTQYF
CDR3 DNA: TGCAGTGCTAGAGAGGCCCAAGGGCGGGGGGCAGATACGCAGTATTTT
D gene: TRBD2
J gene: TRBJ2-3
V gene: TRBV20-1
clone size: few